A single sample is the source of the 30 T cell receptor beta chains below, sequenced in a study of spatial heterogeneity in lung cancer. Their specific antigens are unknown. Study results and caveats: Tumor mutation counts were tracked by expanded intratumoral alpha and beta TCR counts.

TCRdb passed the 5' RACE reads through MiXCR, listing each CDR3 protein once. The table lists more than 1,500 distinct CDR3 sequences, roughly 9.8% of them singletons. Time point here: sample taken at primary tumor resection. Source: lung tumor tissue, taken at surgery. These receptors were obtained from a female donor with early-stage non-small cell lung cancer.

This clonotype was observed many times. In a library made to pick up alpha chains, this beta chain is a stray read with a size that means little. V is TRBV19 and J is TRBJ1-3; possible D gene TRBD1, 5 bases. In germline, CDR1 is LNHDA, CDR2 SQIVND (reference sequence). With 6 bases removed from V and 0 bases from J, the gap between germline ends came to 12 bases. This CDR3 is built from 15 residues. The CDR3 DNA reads TGTGCCAGTAGGCCCCTTGACAGCTCTGGAAACACCATATATTTT. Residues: CASRPLDSSGNTIYF.

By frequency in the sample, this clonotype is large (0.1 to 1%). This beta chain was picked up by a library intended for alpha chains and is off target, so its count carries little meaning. The CDR3 sequence is CSAMGLAGEETQYF. CDR3 nucleotide sequence: TGCAGTGCTATGGGACTAGCGGGAGAAGAGACCCAGTACTTC. The chain carries TRBV20-1 and TRBJ2-5, with 14 positions matching TRBD2. In germline, CDR1 is DFQATT, CDR2 SNEGSKA (reference sequence). This CDR3 comprises 14 residues. The ends lost 4 bases at V and 3 bases at J; junction bases unmatched: 1.

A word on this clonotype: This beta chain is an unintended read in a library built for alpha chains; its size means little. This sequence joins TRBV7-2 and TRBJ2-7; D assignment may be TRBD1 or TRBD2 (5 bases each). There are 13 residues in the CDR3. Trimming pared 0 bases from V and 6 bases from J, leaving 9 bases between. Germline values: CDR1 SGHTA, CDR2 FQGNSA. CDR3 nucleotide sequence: TGTGCCAGCAGCTTAGCGGGGGTTGGCGAGCAGTACTTC. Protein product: CASSLAGVGEQYF.

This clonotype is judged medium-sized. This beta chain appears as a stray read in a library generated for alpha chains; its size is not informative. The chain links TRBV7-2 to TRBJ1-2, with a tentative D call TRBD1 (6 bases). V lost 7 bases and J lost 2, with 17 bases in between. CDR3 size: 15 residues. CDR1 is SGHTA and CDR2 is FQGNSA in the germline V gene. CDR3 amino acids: CASTLSPGQNYGYTF. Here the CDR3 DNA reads TGTGCCAGCACCCTTAGTCCTGGACAGAACTATGGCTACACCTTC.

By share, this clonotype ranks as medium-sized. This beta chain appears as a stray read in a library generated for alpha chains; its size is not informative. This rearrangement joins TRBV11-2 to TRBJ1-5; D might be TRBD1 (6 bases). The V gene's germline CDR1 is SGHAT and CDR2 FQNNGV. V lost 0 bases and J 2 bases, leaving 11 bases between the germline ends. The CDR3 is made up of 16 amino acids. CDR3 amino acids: CASSLEGGAGNQPQHF. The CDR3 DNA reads TGTGCCAGCAGCTTAGAGGGGGGGGCAGGCAATCAGCCCCAGCATTTT.

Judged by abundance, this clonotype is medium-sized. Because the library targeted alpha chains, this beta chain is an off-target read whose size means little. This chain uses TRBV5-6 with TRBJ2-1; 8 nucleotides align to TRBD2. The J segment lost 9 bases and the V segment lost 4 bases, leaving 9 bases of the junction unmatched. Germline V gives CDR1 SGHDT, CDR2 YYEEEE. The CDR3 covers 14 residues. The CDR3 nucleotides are TGTGCCAGCAGCCCCGGGGGGGCCAGGGGTGAGCAGTTCTTC. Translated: CASSPGGARGEQFF. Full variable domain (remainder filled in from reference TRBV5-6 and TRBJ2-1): DAGVTQSPTHLIKTRGQQVTLRCSPKSGHDTVSWYQQALGQGPQFIFQYYEEEERQRGNFPDRFSGHQFPNYSSELNVNALLLGDSALYLCASSPGGARGEQFFGPGTRLTVL.

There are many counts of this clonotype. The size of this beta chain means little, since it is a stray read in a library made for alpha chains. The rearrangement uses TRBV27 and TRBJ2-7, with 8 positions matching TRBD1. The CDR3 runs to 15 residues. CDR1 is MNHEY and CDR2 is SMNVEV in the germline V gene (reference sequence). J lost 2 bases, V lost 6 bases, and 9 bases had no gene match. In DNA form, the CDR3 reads TGTGCCAGCAGGAAGGACAGGGAGCGTACCTACGAGCAGTACTTC. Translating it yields CASRKDRERTYEQYF.

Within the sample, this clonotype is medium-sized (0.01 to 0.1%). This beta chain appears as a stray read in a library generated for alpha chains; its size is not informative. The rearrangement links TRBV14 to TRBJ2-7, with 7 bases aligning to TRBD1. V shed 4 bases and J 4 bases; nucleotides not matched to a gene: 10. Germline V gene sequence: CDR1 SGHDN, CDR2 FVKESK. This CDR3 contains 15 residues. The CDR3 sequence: CASSRGEGATYEQYF. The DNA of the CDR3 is TGTGCCAGCAGCCGCGGTGAGGGGGCAACTTACGAGCAGTACTTC.

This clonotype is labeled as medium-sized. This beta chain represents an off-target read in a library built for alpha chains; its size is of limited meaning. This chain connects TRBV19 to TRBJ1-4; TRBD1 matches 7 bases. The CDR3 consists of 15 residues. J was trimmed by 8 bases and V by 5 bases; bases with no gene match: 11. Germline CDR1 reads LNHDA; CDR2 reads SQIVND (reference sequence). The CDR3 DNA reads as TGTGCCAGTAGTGGCGACAGGGCGGCCGGCGAAAAACTGTTTTTT. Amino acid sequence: CASSGDRAAGEKLFF.

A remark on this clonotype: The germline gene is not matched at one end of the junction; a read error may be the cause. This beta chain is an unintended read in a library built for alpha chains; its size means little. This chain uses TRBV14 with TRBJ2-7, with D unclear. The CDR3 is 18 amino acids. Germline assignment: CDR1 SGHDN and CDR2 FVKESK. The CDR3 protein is CASSQEWSSIPFSFEQYF. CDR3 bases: TGTGCTAGCAGCCAAGAATGGTCAAGCATTCCTTTCTCCTTCGAGCAGTACTTC.

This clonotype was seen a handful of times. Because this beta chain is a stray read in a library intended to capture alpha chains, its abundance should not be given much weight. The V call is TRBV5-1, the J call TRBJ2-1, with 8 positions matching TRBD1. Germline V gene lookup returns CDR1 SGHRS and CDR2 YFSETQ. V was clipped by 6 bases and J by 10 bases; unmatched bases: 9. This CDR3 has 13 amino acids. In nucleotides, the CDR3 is TGCGCCAGCAAGGGACAGGATGTTGGGGAGCAGTTCTTC. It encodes CASKGQDVGEQFF.

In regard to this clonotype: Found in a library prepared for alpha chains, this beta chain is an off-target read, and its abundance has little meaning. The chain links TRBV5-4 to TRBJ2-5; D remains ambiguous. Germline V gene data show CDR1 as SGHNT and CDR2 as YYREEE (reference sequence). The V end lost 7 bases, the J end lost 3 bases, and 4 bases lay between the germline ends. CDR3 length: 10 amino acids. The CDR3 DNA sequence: TGTGCCAGCGGAAAAGAGACCCAGTACTTC. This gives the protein CASGKETQYF.

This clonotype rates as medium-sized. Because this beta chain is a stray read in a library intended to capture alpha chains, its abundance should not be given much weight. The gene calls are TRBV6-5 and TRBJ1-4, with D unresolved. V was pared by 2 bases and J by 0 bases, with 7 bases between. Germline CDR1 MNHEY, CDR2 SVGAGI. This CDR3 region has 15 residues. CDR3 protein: CASSYEGATNEKLFF. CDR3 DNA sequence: TGTGCCAGCAGTTACGAGGGAGCAACTAATGAAAAACTGTTTTTT.

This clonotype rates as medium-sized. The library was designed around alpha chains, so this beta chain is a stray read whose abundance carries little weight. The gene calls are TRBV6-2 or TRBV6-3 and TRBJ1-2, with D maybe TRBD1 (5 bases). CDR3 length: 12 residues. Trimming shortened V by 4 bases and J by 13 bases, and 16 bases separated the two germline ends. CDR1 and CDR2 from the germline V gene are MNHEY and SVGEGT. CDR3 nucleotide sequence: TGTGCCAGCAGTTGGGACCGCTCCTCGGTCACCTTC. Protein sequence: CASSWDRSSVTF.

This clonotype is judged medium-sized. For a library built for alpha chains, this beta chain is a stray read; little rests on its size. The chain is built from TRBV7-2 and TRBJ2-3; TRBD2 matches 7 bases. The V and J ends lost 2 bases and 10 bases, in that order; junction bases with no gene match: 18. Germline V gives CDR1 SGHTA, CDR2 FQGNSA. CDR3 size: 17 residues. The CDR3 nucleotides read TGTGCCAGCAGCTTAAGAAGGCAGCGGGAATCCCCTATGGCGCAGTATTTT. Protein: CASSLRRQRESPMAQYF.

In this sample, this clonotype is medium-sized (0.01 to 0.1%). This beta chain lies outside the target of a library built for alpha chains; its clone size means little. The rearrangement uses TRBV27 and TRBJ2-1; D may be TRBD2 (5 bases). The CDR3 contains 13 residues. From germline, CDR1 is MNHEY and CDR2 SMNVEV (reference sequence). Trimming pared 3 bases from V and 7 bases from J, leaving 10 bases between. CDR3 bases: TGTGCCAGCAGTTTTTCGAGGGTTAATGAGCAGTTCTTC. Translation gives CASSFSRVNEQFF.

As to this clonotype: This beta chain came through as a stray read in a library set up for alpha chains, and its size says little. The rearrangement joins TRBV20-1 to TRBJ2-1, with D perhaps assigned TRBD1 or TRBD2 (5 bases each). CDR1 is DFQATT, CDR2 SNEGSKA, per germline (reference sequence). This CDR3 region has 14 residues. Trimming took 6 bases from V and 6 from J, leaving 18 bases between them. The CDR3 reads CSAGTGPTRNEQFF. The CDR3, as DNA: TGCAGTGCCGGGACGGGCCCGACACGCAATGAGCAGTTCTTC.

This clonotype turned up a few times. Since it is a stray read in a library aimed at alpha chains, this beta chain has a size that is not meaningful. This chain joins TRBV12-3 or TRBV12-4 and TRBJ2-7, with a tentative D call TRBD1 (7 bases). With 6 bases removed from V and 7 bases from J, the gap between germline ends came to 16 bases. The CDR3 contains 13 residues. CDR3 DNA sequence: TGTGCCAGCAGGCAGGGGGGATGGCATGAGCAGTACTTC. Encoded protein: CASRQGGWHEQYF.

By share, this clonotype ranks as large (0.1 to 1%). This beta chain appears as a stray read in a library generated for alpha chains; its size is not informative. For the CDR3, the DNA is TGTGCCAGCAGTACCTGGACAGGGGGTCTTTCCTACGAGCAGTACTTC. Its protein product is CASSTWTGGLSYEQYF. The J gene is TRBJ2-7, the V gene TRBV27, with 10 bases that match TRBD1. From germline, CDR1 is MNHEY and CDR2 SMNVEV (reference sequence). The trim removed 5 bases at V and 1 base at J, leaving 8 bases unmatched. This CDR3 comprises 16 residues.

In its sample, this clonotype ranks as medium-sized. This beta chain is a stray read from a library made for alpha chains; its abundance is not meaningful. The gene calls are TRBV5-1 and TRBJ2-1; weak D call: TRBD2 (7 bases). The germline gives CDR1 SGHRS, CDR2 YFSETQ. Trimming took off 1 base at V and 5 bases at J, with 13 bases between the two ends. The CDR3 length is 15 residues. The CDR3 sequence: CASSLPGGQHNEQFF. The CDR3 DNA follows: TGCGCCAGCAGCTTGCCGGGGGGCCAGCACAATGAGCAGTTCTTC.

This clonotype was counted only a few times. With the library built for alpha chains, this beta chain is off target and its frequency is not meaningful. CDR3 loop: CSAPTGRGEQFF. As DNA, the CDR3 is TGCAGTGCTCCGACAGGGAGAGGCGAGCAGTTCTTC. The genes are TRBV20-1 and TRBJ2-1; 7 bases are shared with TRBD1. Germline loops: CDR1 DFQATT, CDR2 SNEGSKA (reference sequence). The CDR3 covers 12 residues. V was pared by 5 bases and J by 10 bases, with 8 bases of the junction left unmatched.

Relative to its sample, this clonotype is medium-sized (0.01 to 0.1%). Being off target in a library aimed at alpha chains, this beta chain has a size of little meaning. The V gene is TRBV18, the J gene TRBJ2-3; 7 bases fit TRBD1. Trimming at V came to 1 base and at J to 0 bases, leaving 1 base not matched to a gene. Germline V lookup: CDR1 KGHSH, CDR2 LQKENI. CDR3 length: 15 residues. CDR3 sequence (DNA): TGTGCCAGCTCACCACGACAGGGTAGCACAGATACGCAGTATTTT. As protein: CASSPRQGSTDTQYF.

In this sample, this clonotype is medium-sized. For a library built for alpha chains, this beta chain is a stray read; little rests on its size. CDR3 amino acids: CASSEKANAYEQYF. The CDR3 DNA follows: TGTGCCAGCAGTGAAAAGGCCAACGCCTACGAGCAGTACTTC. V and J are TRBV6-1 and TRBJ2-7; D is unclear. V lost 2 bases and J lost 2, with 10 bases in between. The CDR3 runs to 14 residues. Germline-derived CDR1 and CDR2 are MNHNS and SASEGT.

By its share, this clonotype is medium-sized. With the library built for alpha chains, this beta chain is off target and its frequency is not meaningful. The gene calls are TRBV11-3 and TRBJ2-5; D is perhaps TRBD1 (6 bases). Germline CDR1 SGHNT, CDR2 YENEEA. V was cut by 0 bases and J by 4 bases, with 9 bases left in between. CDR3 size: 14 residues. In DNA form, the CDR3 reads TGTGCCAGCAGCTTAGATGCACAGGGAGAGACCCAGTACTTC. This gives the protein CASSLDAQGETQYF.

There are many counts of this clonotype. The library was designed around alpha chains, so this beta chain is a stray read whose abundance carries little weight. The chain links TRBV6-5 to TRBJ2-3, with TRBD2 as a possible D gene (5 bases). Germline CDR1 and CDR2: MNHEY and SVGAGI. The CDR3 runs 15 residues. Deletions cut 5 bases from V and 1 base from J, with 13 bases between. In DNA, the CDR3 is TGTGCCAGCAGTCTACGGGGAGAGGGCACAGATACGCAGTATTTT. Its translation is CASSLRGEGTDTQYF.

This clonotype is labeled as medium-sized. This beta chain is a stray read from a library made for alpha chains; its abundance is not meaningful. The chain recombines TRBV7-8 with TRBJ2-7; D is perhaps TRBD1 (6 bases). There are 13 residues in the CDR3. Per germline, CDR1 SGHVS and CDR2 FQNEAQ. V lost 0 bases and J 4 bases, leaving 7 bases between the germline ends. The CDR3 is CASSLARGYEQYF. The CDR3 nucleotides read TGTGCCAGCAGCTTAGCAAGGGGGTACGAGCAGTACTTC.

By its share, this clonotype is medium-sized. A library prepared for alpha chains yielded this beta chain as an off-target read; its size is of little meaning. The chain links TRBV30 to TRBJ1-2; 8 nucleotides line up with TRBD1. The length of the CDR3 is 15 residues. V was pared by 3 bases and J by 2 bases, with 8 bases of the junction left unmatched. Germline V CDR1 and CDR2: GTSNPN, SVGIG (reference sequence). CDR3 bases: TGTGCCTGGAGGTCCGGCACAGGGGGGAACTATGGCTACACCTTC. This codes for CAWRSGTGGNYGYTF.

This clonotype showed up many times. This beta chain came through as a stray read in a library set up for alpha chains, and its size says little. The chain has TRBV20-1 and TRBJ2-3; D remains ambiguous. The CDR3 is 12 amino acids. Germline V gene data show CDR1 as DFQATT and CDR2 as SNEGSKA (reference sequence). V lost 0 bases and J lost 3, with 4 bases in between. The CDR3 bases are TGCAGTGCTAGAGATAATACAGATACGCAGTATTTT. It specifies CSARDNTDTQYF.

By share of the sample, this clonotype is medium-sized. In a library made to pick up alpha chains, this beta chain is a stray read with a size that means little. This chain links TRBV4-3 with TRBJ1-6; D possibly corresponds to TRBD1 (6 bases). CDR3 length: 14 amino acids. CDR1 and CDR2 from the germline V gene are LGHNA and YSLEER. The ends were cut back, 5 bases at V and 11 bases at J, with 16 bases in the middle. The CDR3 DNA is TGCGCCAGCAGCGTACCGGGGGCGTCAGCACCCCTCCACTTT. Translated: CASSVPGASAPLHF.

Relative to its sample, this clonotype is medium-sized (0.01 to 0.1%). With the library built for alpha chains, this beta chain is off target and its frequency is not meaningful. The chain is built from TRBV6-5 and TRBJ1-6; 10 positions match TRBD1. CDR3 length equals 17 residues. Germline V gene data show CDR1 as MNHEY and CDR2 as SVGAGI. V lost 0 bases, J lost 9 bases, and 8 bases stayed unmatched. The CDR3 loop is CASSYSRTGGIGSPLHF. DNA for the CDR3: TGTGCCAGCAGTTACTCGAGGACAGGGGGAATAGGTTCACCCCTCCACTTT.